These T cell receptor beta chains were read from a single sample in a study of identical twins. TCRdb reprocessed the 5' RACE reads with MiXCR, giving one entry per CDR3 protein. This table holds fewer than 800,000 distinct CDR3 sequences, around 7.4% found once. The sample was also linked to a second study, of yellow fever vaccine responses in identical twins.

The sample was PBMCs. The source of these receptors is a woman aged 18-29 years in good health. Each CDR3 is given without its conserved first and last residue. A D gene is named only where the DNA matches it firmly. Clone size is not always given. Where it is, it says once, few, many or a class for expanded clones.

TRBJ1-1 | TRBD1 | NA | TRBV6-1 | ASSKDRAYNTEAF
TRBJ2-1 | NA | NA | TRBV10-3 | ATGTNLNNEQF
TRBJ1-5 | NA | NA | TRBV6-5 | ASSYSTGGAGQPQH
TRBJ2-1 | TRBD2 | NA | TRBV7-6 | ASSPRLAGDDNEQF
TRBJ2-7 | TRBD1 | NA | TRBV10-1 | ASSDLRDRASYEQY
TRBJ2-1 | TRBD2 | few | TRBV12-3/TRBV12-4 | ASSRGLAEGGEQF
TRBJ2-3 | NA | many | TRBV12-3/TRBV12-4 | ASSLSPDTQY
TRBJ2-2 | NA | many | TRBV28 | ASSSATGNRNTGELF
TRBJ2-7 | NA | NA | TRBV12-3/TRBV12-4 | ASSELEGPSSYEQY
TRBJ1-1 | NA | many | TRBV14 | ASSQDTGNTEAF
TRBJ2-5 | TRBD2 | few | TRBV2 | ASTWSSGSETQY
TRBJ2-2 | NA | NA | TRBV7-2 | ASSEVGTLNTGELF
TRBJ2-3 | NA | many | TRBV28 | ASSLPHGGRDTQY
TRBJ2-1 | NA | few | TRBV28 | ASSLGLWEQF
TRBJ2-2 | NA | NA | TRBV5-1 | ASSRTPGTSTGELF
TRBJ2-3 | TRBD2 | many | TRBV27 | ASRISGGRVSDTQY
TRBJ2-7 | NA | few | TRBV7-2 | ASSLDSSAVYEQY
TRBJ2-7 | NA | few | TRBV28 | ASSSHGQVYEQY
TRBJ2-3 | NA | many | TRBV20-1 | SATGTTSTDTQY
TRBJ2-2 | TRBD2 | NA | TRBV27 | ASRDYNTGELF
TRBJ1-5 | TRBD1 | many | TRBV20-1 | SAAQGLNQPQH
TRBJ2-4 | NA | NA | TRBV18 | ASSKGEQAKNIQY
TRBJ2-1 | TRBD2 | NA | TRBV20-1 | SAPFVAGGRGAEQF
TRBJ2-7 | NA | many | TRBV28 | ASSFGGEQY
TRBJ2-5 | NA | many | TRBV10-3 | AISGGAGAETQY
TRBJ2-5 | TRBD1 | NA | TRBV20-1 | SATDRGRETQY
TRBJ2-1 | NA | many | TRBV29-1 | SADRGGEQF
TRBJ1-4 | NA | NA | TRBV2 | ASSTGLRPEKLF
TRBJ1-2 | NA | NA | TRBV15 | ATSMTLKAYGYT
TRBJ1-1 | NA | few | TRBV6-1 | ASPRGGSAEAF
TRBJ2-4 | TRBD2 | NA | TRBV12-3/TRBV12-4 | ASRTSGRSAKNIQY
TRBJ1-1 | NA | NA | TRBV24-1 | ATRGGGDTEAF
TRBJ2-3 | TRBD2 | many | TRBV12-3/TRBV12-4 | ASSFRAGGTDTQY
TRBJ2-3 | NA | few | TRBV29-1 | SVEEEFRTDTQY
TRBJ2-5 | NA | few | TRBV11-2 | ASSLTRAPQY
TRBJ2-1 | TRBD2 | NA | TRBV9 | ASSAGTSVRGGPYNEQF
TRBJ2-1 | NA | many | TRBV20-1 | SARDHRGHNEQF
TRBJ1-2 | NA | NA | TRBV6-5 | ASSYSNGGGYT
TRBJ2-3 | TRBD2 | NA | TRBV4-1 | ASSRPGTSGSLKGDTQY
TRBJ2-3 | NA | few | TRBV24-1 | ATSDPGQLTDTQY
TRBJ2-5 | NA | NA | TRBV7-9 | ASSILTAPLY
TRBJ2-3 | NA | NA | TRBV27 | ASRTGIFTDTQY
TRBJ2-5 | TRBD2 | NA | TRBV10-3 | AISESPVAGAKDGETQY
TRBJ2-6 | NA | NA | TRBV12-3/TRBV12-4 | ASRRNSGANVLT
TRBJ2-5 | TRBD2 | NA | TRBV29-1 | SVEDRGTSGRAKTQY
TRBJ2-1 | TRBD2 | few | TRBV27 | ASNIAGPPGYYNEQF
TRBJ2-3 | TRBD2 | few | TRBV12-3/TRBV12-4 | ASSAPVWAGGPSTQY
TRBJ1-1 | NA | NA | TRBV12-3/TRBV12-4 | ASSLVRVRTEAF
TRBJ1-2 | NA | many | TRBV6-5 | ASSYLDGNYGYT
TRBJ2-4 | NA | few | TRBV6-5 | ASSYSGRLGAKNIQY
TRBJ2-1 | NA | few | TRBV5-6 | ASSALLNEQF
TRBJ2-3 | TRBD2 | few | TRBV28 | ASSLGLAVRAPDTQY
TRBJ2-1 | NA | NA | TRBV10-2 | ASTELDEQF
TRBJ2-1 | NA | few | TRBV3-1 | ASSQGVGKPYNEQF